This TCR beta chain originates from a study of shared clonotypes between healthy human individuals. V lost 0 bases and J lost 4; bases outside the gene matches: 5. CDR1 is SGDLS and CDR2 is YYNGEE in the germline V gene. This CDR3 is built from 15 residues. Only in-frame clones appear in the TCRdb table, and some are missing; sequencing was by immunoSEQ multiplex PCR. The data show some 980,000 clones, approximately 80% seen once. The chain joins TRBV9 to TRBJ1-1, with 8 bases aligning to TRBD1. The sequencing sample was made of memory CD4+ T cells sorted from blood. The sample's subset: CD45RA-negative fraction. The receptor's source is a young man in good health. The CDR3 DNA sequence: TGTGCCAGCAGCGTAGTCGACAGGGGTGGCACTGAAGCTTTCTTT. Protein sequence: CASSVVDRGGTEAFF.